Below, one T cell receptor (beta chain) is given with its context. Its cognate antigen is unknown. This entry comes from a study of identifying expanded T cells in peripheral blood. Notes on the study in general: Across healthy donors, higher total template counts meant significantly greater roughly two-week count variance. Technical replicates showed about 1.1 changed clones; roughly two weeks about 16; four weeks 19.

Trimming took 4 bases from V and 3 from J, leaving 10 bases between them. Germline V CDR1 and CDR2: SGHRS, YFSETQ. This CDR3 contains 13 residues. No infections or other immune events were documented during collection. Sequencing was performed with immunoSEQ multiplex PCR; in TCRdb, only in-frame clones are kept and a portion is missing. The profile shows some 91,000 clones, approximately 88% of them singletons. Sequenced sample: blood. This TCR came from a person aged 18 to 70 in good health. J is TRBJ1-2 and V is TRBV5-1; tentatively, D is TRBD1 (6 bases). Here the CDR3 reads CASSQGPYYGYTF. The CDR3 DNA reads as TGCGCCAGCAGCCAGGGGCCTTACTATGGCTACACCTTC.